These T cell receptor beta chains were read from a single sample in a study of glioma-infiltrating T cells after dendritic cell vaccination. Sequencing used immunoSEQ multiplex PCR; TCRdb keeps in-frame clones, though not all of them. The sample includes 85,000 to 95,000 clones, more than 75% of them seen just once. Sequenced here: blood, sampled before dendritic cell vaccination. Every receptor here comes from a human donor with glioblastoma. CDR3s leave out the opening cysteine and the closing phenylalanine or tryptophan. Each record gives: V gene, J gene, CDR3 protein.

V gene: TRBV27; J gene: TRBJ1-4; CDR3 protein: ASSFGQGVEKLF
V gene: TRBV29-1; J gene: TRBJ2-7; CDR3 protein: SAGTGGSYEQY
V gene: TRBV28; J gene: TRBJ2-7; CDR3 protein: ASTMGQSPYEQY
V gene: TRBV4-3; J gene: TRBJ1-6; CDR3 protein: ASSPGTTYNSPLH
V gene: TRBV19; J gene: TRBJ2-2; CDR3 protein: ASKGTRDTGELF
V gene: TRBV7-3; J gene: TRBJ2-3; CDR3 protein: ASSLTRAGGLGDTQY
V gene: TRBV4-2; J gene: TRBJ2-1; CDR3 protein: ASSHLDRSSGSSYNEQF
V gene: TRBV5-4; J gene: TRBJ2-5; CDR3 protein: ASSHLAGGPFETQY
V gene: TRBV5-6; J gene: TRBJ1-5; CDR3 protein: ASSLFSSNQPQH
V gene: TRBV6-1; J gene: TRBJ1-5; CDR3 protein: ASSGTGTGGGNQPQH
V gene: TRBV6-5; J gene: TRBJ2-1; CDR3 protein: ASSRGLALYNEQF
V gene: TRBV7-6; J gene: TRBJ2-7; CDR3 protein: ASSPPSSYEQY
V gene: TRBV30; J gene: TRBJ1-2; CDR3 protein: AWRDRGIGYGYT
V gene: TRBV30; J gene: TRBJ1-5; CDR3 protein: AWSSGTGGWWGNQPQH
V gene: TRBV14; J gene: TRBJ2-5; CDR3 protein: ASRQSDRGQETQY
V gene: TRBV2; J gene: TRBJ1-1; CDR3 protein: ASTWTENTEAF
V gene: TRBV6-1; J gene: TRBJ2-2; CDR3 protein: ASSATEAGELF
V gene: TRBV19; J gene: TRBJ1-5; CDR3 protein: ASSIEGRGQPQH
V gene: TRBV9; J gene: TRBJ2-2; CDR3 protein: ASAGLAGEDGELF
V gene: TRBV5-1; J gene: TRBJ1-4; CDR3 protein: ASSGAGPNEKLF
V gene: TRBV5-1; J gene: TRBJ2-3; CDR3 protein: ASSSGLAGVVDTQY
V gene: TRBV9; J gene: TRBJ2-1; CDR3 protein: ASSVAGSSGPYNEQF
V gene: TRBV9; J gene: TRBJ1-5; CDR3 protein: ASSPGGREGQPQH
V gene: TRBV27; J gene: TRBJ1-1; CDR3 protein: ASSPWEGQNTEAF
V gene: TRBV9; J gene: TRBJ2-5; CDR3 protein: ASSVQGAEETQY
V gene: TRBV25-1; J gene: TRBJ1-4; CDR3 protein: ASSDRLLEKLF
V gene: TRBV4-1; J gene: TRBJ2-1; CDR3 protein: ASSHPGTSGVNEQF
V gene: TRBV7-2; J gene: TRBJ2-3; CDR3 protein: ASSLGGGGRRDTQY
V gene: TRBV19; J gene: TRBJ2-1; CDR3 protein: ASSISSYNEQF
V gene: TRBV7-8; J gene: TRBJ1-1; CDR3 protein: ASSPGGGGLVTEAF
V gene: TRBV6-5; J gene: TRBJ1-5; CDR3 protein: ASSYRGNQPQH
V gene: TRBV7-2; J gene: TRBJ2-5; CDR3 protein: ASSLSQGQETQY
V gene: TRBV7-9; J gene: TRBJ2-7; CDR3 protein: ASSPGGAYEQY
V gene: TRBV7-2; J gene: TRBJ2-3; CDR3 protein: ASSLSGGRVGDTQY
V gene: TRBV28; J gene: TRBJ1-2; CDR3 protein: ASSAGGNYGYT
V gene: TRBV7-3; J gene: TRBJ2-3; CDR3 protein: ASSLGPSGGNWY
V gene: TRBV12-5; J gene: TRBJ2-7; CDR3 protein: ASSLGGGPVEEQY
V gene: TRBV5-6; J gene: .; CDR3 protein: ASSLGEGSSGRSNEQY
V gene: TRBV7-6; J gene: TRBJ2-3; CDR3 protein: ASSLGTGADTQY
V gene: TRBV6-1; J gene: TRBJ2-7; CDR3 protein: ASSEAAAGGFEQY
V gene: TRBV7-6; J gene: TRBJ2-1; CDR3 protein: ASSHRTGKNNEQF
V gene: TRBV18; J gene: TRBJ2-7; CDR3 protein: ASSPRGSGSSYEQY